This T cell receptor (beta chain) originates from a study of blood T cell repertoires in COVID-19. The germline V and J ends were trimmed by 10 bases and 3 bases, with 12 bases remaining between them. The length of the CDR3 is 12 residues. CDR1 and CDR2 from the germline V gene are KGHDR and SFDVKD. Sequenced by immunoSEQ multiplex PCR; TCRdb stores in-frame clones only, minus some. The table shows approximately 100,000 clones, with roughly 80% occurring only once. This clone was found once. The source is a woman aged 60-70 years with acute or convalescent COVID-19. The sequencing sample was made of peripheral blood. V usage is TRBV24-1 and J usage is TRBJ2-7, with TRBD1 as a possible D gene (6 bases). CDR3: CATKDRYYEQYF. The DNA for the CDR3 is TGTGCCACTAAGGACAGATACTACGAGCAGTACTTC.